The following is a T cell receptor (beta chain) sequence with its context. Antigen unknown. This CDR3 spans 17 amino acids. V was pared by 0 bases and J by 1 base, with 4 bases of the junction left unmatched. CDR1 and CDR2 from the germline V gene are MRHNA and SNTAGT. This sample is drawn from a study of identifying expanded T cells in peripheral blood. Findings of the study overall: Technical replicates showed around 1.2 changed clones; approximately two weeks 15 to 20; four weeks 19.

TCRdb's copy holds only in-frame clones and misses some; the assay was immunoSEQ multiplex PCR. The sample has 100,000 to 110,000 clones, 80% to 90% seen once. This clonotype was obtained from a person aged 18-70 years in good health. The chain recombines TRBV6-4 with TRBJ2-3; 10 bases are a match to TRBD2. Sequences were obtained from blood. CDR3 protein: CASSDSVAGGGTDTQYF. The CDR3 bases are TGTGCCAGCAGTGACTCCGTAGCGGGGGGCGGCACAGATACGCAGTATTTT.